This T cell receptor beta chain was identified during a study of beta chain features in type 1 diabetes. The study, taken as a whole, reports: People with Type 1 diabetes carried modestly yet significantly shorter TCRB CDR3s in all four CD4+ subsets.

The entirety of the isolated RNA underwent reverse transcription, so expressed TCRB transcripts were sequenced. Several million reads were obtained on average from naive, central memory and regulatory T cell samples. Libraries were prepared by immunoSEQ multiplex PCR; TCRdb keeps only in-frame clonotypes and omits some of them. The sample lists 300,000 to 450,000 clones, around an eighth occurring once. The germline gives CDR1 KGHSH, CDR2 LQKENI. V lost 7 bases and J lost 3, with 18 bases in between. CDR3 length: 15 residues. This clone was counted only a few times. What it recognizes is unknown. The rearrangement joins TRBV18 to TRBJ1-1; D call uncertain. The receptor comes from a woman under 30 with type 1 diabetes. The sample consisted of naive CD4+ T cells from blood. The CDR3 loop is CASYETGWGDTEAFF. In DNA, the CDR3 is TGTGCCAGCTACGAAACGGGGTGGGGAGACACTGAAGCTTTCTTT. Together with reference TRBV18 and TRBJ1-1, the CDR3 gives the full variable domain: NAGVMQNPRHLVRRRGQEARLRCSPMKGHSHVYWYRQLPEEGLKFMVYLQKENIIDESGMPKERFSAEFPKEGPSILRIQQVVRGDSAAYFCASYETGWGDTEAFFGQGTRLTVV.